This T cell receptor (beta chain) was identified during a study of metastatic and nonmetastatic thyroid tumors. Study in general: Samples came from malignant and benign thyroid patients, and repertoires were compared across blood and tumor or nodule tissue.

To note about this clone: The antigen is undetermined.

Every patient was untreated before thyroid surgery. Study-wide points: Within blood and tumor, benign nodules reportedly had significantly lower TCR beta diversity than malignant thyroid tumors did.

CDR3 length: 15 amino acids. Germline V CDR1 and CDR2: MNHNS, SASEGT. J was trimmed by 4 bases and V by 11 bases; bases with no gene match: 14. As processed by the authors: Across clinicopathological groups, CDR3 differences served as the basis for building a distant-metastasis classifier for papillary thyroid cancer. TCRdb re-analyzed the PCR reads using MiXCR. V and J calls and clone size were set by TCRdb, not the authors. The sample records approximately 17,000 clones, roughly 26% being singletons. V is TRBV6-1 and J is TRBJ1-2; 9 bases map to TRBD1. Source material: adjacent normal tissue. The receptor comes from a female donor with papillary thyroid cancer or a benign thyroid nodule (not recorded which). Some clones in this sample may be carry-over from other donors' samples. CDR3 sequence (DNA): TGTGCCGCGGGCCCCGGGACAGGGCAATTCTATGGCTACACCTTC. As protein: CAAGPGTGQFYGYTF.